This TCR beta chain was sequenced in a study of control samples from healthy donors and cancer patients. Germline CDR1 and CDR2: LGHNA and YSLEER. This CDR3 is built from 16 residues. V lost 1 base and J lost 4, with 16 bases in between. The repertoire was sequenced with immunoSEQ multiplex PCR; TCRdb's copy has only in-frame clones and lacks some. Here the sample spans some 150,000 clones, roughly 90% being singletons. J is TRBJ2-5 and V is TRBV4-3; the D is unclear. This receptor was identified in a man aged 30 to 39 in good health. The source material was blood. The CDR3 spells CASSQGGYGFLETQYF. In DNA, the CDR3 is TGCGCCAGCAGCCAAGGGGGATATGGTTTCTTAGAGACCCAGTACTTC.